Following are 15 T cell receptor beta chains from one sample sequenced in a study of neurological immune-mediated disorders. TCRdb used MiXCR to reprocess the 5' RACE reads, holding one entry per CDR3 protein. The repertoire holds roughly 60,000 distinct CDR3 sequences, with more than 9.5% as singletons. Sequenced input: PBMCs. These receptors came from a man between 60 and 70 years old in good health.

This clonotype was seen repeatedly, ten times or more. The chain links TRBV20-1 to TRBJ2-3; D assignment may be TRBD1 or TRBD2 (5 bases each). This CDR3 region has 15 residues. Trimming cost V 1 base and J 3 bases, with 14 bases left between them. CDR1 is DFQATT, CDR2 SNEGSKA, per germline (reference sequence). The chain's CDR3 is CSARVLSRETDTQYF. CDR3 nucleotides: TGCAGTGCTAGAGTCTTAAGCAGGGAGACAGATACGCAGTATTTT.

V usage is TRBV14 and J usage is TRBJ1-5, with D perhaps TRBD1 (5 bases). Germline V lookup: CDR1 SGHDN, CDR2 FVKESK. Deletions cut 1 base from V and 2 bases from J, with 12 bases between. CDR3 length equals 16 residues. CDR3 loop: CASSQAGGEGNQPQHF. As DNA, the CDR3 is TGTGCCAGCAGCCAAGCCGGGGGAGAGGGCAATCAGCCCCAGCATTTT.

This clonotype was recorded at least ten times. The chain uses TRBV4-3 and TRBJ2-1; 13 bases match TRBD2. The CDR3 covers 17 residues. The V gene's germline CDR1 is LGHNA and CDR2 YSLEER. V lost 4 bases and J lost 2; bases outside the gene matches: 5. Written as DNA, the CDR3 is TGCGCCAGCAGCCCGTCCACTAGCGGGGGGGCCTACAATGAGCAGTTCTTC. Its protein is CASSPSTSGGAYNEQFF.

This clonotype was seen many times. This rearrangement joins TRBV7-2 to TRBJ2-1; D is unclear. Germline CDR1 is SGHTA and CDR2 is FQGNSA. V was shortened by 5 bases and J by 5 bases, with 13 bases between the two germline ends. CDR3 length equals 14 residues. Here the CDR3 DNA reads TGTGCCAGCAGCCCTAACCGACCCAACAATGAGCAGTTCTTC. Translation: CASSPNRPNNEQFF.

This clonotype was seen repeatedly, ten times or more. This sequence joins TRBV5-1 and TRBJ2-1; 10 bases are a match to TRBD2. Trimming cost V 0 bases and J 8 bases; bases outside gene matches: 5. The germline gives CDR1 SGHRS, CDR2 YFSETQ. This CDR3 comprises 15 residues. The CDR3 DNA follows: TGCGCCAGCAGCTTGGGTAGCGGGGGGCGGGATGAGCAGTTCTTC. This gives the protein CASSLGSGGRDEQFF.

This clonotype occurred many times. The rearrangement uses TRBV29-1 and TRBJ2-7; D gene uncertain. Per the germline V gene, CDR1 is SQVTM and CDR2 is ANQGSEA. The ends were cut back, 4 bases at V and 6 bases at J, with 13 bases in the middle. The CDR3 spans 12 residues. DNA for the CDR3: TGCAGCGTTGTGTCCGACTCTCTCGAGCAGTACTTC. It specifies CSVVSDSLEQYF.

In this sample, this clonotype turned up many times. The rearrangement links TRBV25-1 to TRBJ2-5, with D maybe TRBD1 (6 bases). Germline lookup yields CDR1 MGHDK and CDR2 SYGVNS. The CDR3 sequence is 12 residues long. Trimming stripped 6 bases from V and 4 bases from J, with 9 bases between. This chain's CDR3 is CASSRDIETQYF. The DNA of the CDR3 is TGTGCCAGCAGCCGGGACATAGAGACCCAGTACTTC.

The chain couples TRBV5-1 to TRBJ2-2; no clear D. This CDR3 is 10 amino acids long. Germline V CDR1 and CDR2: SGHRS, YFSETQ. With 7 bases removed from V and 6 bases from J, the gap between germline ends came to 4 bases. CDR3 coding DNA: TGCGCCAGCTGTCCCGGGGAGCTGTTTTTT. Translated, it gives CASCPGELFF.

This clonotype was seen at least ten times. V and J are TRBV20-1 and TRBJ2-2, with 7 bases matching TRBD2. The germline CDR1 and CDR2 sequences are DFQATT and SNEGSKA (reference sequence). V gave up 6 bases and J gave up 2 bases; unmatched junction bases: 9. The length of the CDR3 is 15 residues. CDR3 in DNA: TGCAGTGCCCAGGAAGCGGGGCAAAACACCGGGGAGCTGTTTTTT. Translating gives CSAQEAGQNTGELFF.

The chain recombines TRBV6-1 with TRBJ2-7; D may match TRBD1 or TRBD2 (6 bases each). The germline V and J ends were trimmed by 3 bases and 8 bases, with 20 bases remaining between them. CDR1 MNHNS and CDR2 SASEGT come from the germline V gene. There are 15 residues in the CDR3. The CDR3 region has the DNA TGTGCCAGCAGTGACCCCCGGGGGCAGGGGATAAAGCAGTACTTC. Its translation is CASSDPRGQGIKQYF.

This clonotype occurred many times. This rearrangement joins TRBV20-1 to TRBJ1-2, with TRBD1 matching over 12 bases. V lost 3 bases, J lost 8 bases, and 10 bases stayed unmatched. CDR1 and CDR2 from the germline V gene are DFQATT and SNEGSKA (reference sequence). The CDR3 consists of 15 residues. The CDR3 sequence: CSARGPGQGAGGYTF. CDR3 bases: TGCAGTGCTAGGGGTCCGGGACAGGGGGCTGGGGGCTACACCTTC.

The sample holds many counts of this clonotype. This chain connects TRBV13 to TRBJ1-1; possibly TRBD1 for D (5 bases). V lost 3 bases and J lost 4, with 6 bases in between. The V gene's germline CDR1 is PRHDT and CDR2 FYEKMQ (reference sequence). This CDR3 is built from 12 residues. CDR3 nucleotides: TGTGCCAGCAGCTTGAGGGGCACTGAAGCTTTCTTT. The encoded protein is CASSLRGTEAFF.

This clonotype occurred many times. CDR3 in DNA: TGCAGTGCTTTCGGGACTAGCGGGGGGGGAGATACGCAGTATTTT. Translating gives CSAFGTSGGGDTQYF. The chain recombines TRBV20-1 with TRBJ2-3; 16 bases are shared with TRBD2. The junction had 4 bases not matched to a gene; V was cut back by 5 bases and J by 5 bases. CDR3 length equals 15 residues. Germline values: CDR1 DFQATT, CDR2 SNEGSKA (reference sequence).

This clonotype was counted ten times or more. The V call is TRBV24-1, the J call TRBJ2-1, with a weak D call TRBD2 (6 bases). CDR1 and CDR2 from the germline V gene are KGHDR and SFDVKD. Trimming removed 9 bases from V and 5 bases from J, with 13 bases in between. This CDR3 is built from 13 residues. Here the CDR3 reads CATGGGEHNEQFF. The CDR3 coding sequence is TGTGCCACCGGTGGCGGGGAGCACAATGAGCAGTTCTTC.

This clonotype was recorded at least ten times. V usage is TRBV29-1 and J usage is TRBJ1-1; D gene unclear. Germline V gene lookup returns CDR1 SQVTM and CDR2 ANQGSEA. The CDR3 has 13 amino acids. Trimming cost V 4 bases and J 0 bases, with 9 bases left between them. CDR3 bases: TGCAGCGTTGCAAAAATCTTGAACACTGAAGCTTTCTTT. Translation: CSVAKILNTEAFF.